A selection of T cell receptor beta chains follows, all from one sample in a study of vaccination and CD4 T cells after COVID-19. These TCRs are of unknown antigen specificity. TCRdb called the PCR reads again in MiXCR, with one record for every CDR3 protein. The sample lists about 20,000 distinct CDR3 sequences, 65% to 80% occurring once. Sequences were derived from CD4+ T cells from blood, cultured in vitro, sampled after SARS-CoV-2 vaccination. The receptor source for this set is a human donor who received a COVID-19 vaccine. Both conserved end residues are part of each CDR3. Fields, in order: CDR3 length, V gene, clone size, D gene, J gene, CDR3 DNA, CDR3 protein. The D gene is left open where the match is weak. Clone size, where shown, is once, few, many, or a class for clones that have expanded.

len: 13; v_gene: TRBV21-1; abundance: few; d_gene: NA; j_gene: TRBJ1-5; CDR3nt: TGTGCCAGCAGCAAAGTAGGATTTCAGCCCCAGCATTTT; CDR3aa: CASSKVGFQPQHF
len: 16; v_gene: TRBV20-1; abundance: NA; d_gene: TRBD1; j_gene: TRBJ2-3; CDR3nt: TGCAGTGCTGGGATTTCCGGGACAGGTTTTAGGGATACGCAGTATTTT; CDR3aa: CSAGISGTGFRDTQYF
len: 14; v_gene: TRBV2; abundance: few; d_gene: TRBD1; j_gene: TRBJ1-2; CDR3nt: TGTGCCAGCGCCGGGGGACAGGGAGGGGGCGCGTATACCTTC; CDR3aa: CASAGGQGGGAYTF
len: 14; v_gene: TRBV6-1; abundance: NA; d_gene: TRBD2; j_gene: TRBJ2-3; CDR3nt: TGTGCCAGCAGCCCCCCGTGGGGGACTAGCGGGGAGTATTTT; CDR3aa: CASSPPWGTSGEYF
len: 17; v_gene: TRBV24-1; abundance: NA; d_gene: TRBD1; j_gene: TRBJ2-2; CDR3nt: TGTGCCACCAGTGATCGAGGGGGACAGGAGTTAACCGGGGAGCTGTTTTTT; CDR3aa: CATSDRGGQELTGELFF
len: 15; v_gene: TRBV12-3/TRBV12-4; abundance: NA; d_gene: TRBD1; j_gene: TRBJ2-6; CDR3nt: TGTGCCAGCAGTAAAGGGGGCGCTGGGGCCAACGTCCTGACTTTC; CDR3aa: CASSKGGAGANVLTF
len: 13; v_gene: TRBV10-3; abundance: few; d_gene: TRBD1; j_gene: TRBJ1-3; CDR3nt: TGTGCCATCAGTCAATCCTTACCAGGGGGGAAATATTTT; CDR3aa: CAISQSLPGGKYF
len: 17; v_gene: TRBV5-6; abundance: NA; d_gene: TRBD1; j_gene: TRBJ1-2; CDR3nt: TGTGCCAGCAGCCCCGGGACAGGGGGTCTCCTTAACTATGGCTACACCTTC; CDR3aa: CASSPGTGGLLNYGYTF
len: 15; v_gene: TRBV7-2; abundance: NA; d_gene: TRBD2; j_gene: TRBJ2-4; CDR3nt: TGTGCCAGCAGCCCCGGGGGGGCCGGCAAAAACATTCAGTACTTC; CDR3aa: CASSPGGAGKNIQYF
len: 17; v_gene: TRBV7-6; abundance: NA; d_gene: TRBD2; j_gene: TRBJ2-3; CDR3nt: TGTGCCAGCAGCTTAGCGGGGACTAGCGGGGGTTCAGATACGCAGTATTTT; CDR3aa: CASSLAGTSGGSDTQYF
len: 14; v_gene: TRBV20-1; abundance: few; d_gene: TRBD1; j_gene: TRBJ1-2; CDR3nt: TGCAGTGCTCCTAACGCGGACAGGGTAGATGGCTACACCTTC; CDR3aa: CSAPNADRVDGYTF
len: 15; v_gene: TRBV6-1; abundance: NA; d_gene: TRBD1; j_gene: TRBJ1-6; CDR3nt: TGTGCCAGCAGCCTGGACAGGGAAAATAATTCACCCCTCCACTTT; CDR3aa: CASSLDRENNSPLHF
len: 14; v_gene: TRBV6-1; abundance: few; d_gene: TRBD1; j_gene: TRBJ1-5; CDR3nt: TGTGCCAGCAGCACAGGGGATGGAAATCAGCCCCAGCATTTT; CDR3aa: CASSTGDGNQPQHF
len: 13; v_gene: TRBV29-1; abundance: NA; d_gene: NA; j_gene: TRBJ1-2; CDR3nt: TGCAGCATCCCGGGGCGAAGAAACTATGGCTACACCTTC; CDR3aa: CSIPGRRNYGYTF
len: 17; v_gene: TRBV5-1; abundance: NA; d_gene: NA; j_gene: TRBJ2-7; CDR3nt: TGCGCCAGCAGCTTGGCCTTTTCGAGTCAGACAACCTACGAGCAGTACTTC; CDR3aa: CASSLAFSSQTTYEQYF
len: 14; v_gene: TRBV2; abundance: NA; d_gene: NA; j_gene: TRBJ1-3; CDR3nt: TGTGCCAGCAGGGGAGACAGGTCAGGAAACACCATATATTTT; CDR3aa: CASRGDRSGNTIYF
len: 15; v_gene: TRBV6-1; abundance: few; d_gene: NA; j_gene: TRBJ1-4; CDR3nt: TGTGCCAGCAGTGAAAGACCCTACCAGGGAGGGGGACTGTTTTTT; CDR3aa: CASSERPYQGGGLFF
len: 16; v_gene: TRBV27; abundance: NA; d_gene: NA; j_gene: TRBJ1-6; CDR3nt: TGTGCCAGCAGACAACAGGGATTCTCCTATAATTCACCCCTCCACTTT; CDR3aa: CASRQQGFSYNSPLHF
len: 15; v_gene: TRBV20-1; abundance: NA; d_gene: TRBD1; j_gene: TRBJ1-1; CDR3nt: TGCAGTGCTAGAGATGTCGGACAGGAGAACACTGAAGCTTTCTTT; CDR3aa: CSARDVGQENTEAFF
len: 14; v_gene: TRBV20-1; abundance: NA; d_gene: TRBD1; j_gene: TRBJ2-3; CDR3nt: TGCAGTGCTCTAGGGGACAGGGGTGCAGATACGCAGTATTTT; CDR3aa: CSALGDRGADTQYF
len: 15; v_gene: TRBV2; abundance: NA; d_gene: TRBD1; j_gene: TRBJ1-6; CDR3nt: TGTGCCAGCAGTGTGGGCCAGGGGGCAAATTCACCCCTCCACTTT; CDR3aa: CASSVGQGANSPLHF
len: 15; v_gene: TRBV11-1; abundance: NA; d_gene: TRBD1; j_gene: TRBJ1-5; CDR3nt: TGTGCCAGCAGCTTAGAGGGACAGGGATATCAGCCCCAGCATTTT; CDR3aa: CASSLEGQGYQPQHF
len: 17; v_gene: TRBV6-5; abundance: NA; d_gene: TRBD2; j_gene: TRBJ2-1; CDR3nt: TGTGCCAGCAGTTACTCTCCTAGCGGGGGGCTCTACAATGAGCAGTTCTTC; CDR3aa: CASSYSPSGGLYNEQFF
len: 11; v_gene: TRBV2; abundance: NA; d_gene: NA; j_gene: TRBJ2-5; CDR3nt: TGTGCCAGCAGTGAGGCGGGGACCCAGTACTTC; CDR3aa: CASSEAGTQYF
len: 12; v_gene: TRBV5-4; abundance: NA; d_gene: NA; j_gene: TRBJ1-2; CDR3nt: TGTGCCAGCAGCTTGGATCGCTATGGCTACACCTTC; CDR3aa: CASSLDRYGYTF
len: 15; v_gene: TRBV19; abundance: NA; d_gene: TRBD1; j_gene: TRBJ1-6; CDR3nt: TGTGCCAGTAAGAGACCCGGGACAGGGGTTTCACCCCTCCACTTT; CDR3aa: CASKRPGTGVSPLHF
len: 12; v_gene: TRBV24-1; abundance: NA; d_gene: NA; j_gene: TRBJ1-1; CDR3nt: TGTGCCACCAGGGGTGGGAACACTGAAGCTTTCTTT; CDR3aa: CATRGGNTEAFF
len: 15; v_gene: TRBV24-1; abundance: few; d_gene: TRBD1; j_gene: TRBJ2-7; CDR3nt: TGTGCCACCAGTCCCACCGGGACAGGGGCATACGAGCAGTACTTC; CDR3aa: CATSPTGTGAYEQYF
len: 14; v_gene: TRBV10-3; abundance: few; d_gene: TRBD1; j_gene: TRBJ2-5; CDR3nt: TGTGCCATCAGTCTGGGACAGACCCAAGAGACCCAGTACTTC; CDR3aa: CAISLGQTQETQYF
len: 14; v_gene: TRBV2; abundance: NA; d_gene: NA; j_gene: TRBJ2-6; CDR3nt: TGTGCCAGCCTTAGGTCCTCTGGGGCCAACGTCCTGACTTTC; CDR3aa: CASLRSSGANVLTF
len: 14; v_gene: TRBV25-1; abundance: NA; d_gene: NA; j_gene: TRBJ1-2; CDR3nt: TGTGCCAGCAGTGATCCGGACCTGGTAAGAGGCTACACCTTC; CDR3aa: CASSDPDLVRGYTF
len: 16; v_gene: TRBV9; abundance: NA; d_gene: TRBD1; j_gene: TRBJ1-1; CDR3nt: TGTGCCAGCAGCGTAGACATGACAGGGGGCATCACTGAAGCTTTCTTT; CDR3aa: CASSVDMTGGITEAFF
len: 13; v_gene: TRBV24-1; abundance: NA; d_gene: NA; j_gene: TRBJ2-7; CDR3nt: TGTGCCACCAGTGACCGAACACCACACGAGCAGTACTTC; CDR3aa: CATSDRTPHEQYF
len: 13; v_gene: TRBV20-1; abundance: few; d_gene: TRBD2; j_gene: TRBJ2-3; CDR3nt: TGCAGTGGTGGACTAGCGGGTGGGGATACGCAGTATTTT; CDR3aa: CSGGLAGGDTQYF
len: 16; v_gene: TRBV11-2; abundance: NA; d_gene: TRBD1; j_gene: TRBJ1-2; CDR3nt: TGTGCCAGCAGCTTGGCCGGATCAGGGGGCAACTATGGCTACACCTTC; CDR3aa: CASSLAGSGGNYGYTF
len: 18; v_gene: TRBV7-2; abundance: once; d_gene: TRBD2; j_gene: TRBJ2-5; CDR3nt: TGTGCCAGCAGCTCCCAGACTAGCGGGGGGGCCAATCAAGAGACCCAGTACTTC; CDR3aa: CASSSQTSGGANQETQYF
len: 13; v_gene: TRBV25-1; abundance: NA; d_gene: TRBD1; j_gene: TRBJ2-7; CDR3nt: TGTGCCAGCAGTGTTACCGGGACAGGGGAGCAGTACTTC; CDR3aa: CASSVTGTGEQYF
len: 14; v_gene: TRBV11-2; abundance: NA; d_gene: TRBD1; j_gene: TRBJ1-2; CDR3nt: TGTGCCAGCAGCTTCCCACAGGGGGACTATGGCTACACCTTC; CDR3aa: CASSFPQGDYGYTF
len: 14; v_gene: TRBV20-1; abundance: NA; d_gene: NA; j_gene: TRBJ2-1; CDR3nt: TGCAGTGCACACAGGGCGGGCTCCTACAATGAGCAGTTCTTC; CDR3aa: CSAHRAGSYNEQFF
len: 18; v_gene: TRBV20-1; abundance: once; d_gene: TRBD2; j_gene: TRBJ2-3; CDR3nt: TGCAGTGCCTGCATCCCCATCGAGATAGCGGGGGGTGCAGATACGCAGTATTTT; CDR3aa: CSACIPIEIAGGADTQYF
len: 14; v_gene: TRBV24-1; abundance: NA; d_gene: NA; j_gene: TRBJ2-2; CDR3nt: TGTGCCACCAGTGACGGGTCCTGGACCGGGGAGCTGTTTTTT; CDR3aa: CATSDGSWTGELFF
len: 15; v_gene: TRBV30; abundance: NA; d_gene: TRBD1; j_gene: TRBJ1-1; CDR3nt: TGTGCCTGGAGTGTATATCGGACAGGCGGCACTGAAGCTTTCTTT; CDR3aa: CAWSVYRTGGTEAFF
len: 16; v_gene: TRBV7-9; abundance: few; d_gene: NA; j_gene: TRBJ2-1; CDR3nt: TGTGCCAGCAGTTCGGGTGGGGGAGAGGGCTACAATGAGCAGTTCTTC; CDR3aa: CASSSGGGEGYNEQFF
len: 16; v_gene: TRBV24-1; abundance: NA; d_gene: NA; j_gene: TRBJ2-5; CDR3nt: TGTGCCACCAGTGATTTCGGCAGGGGGAGGCAAGAGACCCAGTACTTC; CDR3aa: CATSDFGRGRQETQYF
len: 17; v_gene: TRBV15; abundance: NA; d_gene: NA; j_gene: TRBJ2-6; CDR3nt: TGTGCCACCAGCAGAGGCAGAGTCCTCTCTGGGGCCAACGTCCTGACTTTC; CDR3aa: CATSRGRVLSGANVLTF
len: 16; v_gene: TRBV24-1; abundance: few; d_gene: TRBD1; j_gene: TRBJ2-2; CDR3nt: TGTGCCACCAGTGACCCCGGGACAGGGACCACCGGGGAGCTGTTTTTT; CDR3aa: CATSDPGTGTTGELFF
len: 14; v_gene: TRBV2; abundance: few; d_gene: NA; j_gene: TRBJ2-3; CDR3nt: TGTGCCAGCAGTGAGAGGGAAGACACAGATACGCAGTATTTT; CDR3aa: CASSEREDTDTQYF
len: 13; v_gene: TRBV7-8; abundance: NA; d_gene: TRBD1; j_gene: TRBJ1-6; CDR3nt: TGTGCCAGCAAGGGCAGGGGGAATTCACCCCTCCACTTT; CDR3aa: CASKGRGNSPLHF
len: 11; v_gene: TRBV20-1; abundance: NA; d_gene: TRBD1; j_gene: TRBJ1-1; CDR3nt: TGCAGTGCTTACAGGGGGCTCGTAGCTTTCTTT; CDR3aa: CSAYRGLVAFF
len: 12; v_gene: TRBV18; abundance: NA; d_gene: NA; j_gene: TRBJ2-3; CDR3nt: TGTGCCAGCTCACCACTCTCAGATACGCAGTATTTT; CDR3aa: CASSPLSDTQYF
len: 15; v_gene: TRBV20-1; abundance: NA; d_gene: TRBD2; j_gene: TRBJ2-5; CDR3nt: TGCAGTGCTAGCGGACCCCGGGGGGTAGAGGAGACCCAGTACTTC; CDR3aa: CSASGPRGVEETQYF
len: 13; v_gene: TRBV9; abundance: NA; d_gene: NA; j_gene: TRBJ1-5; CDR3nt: TGTGCCAGCAGCGTAGACTGGAATCAGCCCCAGCATTTT; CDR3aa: CASSVDWNQPQHF
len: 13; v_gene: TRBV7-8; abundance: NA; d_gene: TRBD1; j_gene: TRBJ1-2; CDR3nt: TGTGCCAGCAGTCAGGGGGTTGACTATGGCTACACCTTC; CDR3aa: CASSQGVDYGYTF